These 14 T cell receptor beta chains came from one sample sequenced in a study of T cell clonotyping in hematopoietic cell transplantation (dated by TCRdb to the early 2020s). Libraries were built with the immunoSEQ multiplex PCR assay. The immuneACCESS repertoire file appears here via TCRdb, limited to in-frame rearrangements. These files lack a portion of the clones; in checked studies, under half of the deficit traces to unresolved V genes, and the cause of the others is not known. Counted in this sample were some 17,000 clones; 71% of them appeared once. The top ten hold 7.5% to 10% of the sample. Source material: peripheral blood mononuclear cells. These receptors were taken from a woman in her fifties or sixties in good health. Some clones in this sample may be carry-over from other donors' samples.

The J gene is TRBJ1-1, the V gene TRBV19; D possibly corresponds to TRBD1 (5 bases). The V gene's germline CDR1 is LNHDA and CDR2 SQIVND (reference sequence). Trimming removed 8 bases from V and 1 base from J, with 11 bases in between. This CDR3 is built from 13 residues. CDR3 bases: TGTGCCAGTTCCCTGGGGGAGAACACTGAAGCTTTCTTT. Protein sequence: CASSLGENTEAFF.

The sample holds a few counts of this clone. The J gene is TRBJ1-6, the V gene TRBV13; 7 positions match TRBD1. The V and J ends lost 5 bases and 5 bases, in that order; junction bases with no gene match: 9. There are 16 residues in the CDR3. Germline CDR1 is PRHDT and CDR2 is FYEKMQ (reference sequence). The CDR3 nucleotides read TGTGCCAGCAGCCAACGGTCGGGACAGCATAATTCACCCCTCCACTTT. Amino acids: CASSQRSGQHNSPLHF.

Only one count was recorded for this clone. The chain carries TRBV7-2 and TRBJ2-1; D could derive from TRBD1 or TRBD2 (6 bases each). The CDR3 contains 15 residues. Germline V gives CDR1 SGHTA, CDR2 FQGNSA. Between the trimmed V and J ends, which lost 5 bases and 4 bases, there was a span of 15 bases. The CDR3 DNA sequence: TGTGCCAGCAGCACGAACGGGGGCGGTTACAATGAGCAGTTCTTC. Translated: CASSTNGGGYNEQFF.

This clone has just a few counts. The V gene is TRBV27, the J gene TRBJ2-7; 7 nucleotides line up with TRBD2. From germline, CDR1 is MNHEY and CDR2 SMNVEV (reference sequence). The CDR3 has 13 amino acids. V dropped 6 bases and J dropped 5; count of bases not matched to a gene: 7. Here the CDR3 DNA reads TGTGCCAGCAGCCCCCCGGGGGGTGACGAGCAGTACTTC. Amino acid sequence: CASSPPGGDEQYF.

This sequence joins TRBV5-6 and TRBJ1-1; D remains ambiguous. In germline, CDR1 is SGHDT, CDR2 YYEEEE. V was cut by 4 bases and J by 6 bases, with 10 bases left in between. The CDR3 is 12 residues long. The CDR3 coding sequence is TGTGCCAGCAGCCAGACTGAAGCTGAAGCTTTCTTT. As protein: CASSQTEAEAFF.

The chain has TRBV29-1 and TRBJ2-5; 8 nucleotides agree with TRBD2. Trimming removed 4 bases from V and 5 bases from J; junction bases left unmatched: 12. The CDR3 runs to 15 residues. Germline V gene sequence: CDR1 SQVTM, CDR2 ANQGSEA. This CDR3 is CSVGSFGGVLETQYF. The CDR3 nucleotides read TGCAGCGTTGGTTCATTCGGGGGGGTTTTGGAGACCCAGTACTTC.

The DNA for the CDR3 is TGTGCCAGCAGCCCCGGGACTAGCGGCAATCCCTACGAGCAGTACTTC. Translating gives CASSPGTSGNPYEQYF. The V gene is TRBV7-7, the J gene TRBJ2-7, with 11 bases matching TRBD2. Germline values: CDR1 SSHAT, CDR2 FNYEAQ (reference sequence). The CDR3 runs to 16 residues. V shed 5 bases, J shed 2 bases, and the junction held 8 bases outside the gene matches. Complete variable domain (other parts from reference TRBV7-7 and TRBJ2-7): GAGVSQSPRYKVTKRGQDVTLRCDPISSHATLYWYQQALGQGPEFLTYFNYEAQPDKSGLPSDRFSAERPEGSISTLTIQRTEQRDSAMYRCASSPGTSGNPYEQYFGPGTRLTVT.

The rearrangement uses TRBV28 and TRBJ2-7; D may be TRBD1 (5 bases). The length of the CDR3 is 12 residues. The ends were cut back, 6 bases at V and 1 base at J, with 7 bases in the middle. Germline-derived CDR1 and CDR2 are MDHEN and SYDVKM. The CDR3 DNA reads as TGTGCCAGCAGGGACAATTCCTACGAGCAGTACTTC. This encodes CASRDNSYEQYF. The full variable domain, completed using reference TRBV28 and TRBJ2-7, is DVKVTQSSRYLVKRTGEKVFLECVQDMDHENMFWYRQDPGLGLRLIYFSYDVKMKEKGDIPEGYSVSREKKERFSLILESASTNQTSMYLCASRDNSYEQYFGPGTRLTVT.

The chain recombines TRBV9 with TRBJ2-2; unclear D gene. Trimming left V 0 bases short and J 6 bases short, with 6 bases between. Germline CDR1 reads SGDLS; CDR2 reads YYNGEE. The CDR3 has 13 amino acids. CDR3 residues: CASSVGGSGELFF. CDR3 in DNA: TGTGCCAGCAGCGTAGGGGGATCCGGGGAGCTGTTTTTT.

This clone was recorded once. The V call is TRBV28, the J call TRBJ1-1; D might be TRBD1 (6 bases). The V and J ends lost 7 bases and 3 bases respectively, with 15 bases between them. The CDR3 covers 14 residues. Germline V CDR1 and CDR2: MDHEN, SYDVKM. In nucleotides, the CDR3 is TGTGCCAGCACCGGACTAGGGGGACACACTGAAGCTTTCTTT. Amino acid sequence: CASTGLGGHTEAFF.

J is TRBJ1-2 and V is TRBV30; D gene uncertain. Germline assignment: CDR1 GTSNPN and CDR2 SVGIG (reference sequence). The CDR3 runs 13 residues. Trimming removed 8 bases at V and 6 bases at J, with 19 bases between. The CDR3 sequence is CAGGRGARNGYTF. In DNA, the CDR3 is TGTGCCGGTGGCCGGGGTGCGCGAAATGGCTACACCTTC.

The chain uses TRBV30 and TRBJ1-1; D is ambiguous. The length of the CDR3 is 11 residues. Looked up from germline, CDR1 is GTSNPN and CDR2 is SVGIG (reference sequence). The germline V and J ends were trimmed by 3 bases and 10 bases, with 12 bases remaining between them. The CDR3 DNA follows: TGTGCCTGGAGGGCTACCGCTTCAGCTTTCTTT. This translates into CAWRATASAFF.

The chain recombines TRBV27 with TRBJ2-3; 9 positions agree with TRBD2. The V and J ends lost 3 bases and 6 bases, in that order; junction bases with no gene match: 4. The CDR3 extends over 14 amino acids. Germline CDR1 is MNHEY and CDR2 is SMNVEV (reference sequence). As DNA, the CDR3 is TGTGCCAGCAGTTTGGCTAGCGGGGCGGATACGCAGTATTTT. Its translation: CASSLASGADTQYF.

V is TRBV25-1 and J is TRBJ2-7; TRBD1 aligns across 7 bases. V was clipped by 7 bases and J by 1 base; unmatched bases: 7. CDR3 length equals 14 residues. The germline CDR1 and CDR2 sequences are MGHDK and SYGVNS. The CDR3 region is CASKRAGGSYEQYF. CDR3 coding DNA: TGTGCCAGCAAACGGGCAGGGGGTTCCTACGAGCAGTACTTC.